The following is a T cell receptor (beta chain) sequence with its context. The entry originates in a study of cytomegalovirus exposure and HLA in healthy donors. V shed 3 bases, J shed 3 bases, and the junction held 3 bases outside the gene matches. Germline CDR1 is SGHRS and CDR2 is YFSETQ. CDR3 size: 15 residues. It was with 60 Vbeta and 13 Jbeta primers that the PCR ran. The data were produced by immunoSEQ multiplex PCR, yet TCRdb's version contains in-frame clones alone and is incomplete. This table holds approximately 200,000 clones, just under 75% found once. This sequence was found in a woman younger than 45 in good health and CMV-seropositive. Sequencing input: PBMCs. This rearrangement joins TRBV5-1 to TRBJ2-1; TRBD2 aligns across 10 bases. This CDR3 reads CASSSGLANYNEQFF. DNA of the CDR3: TGCGCCAGCAGCTCGGGACTAGCGAACTACAATGAGCAGTTCTTC.